The 14 T cell receptor beta chains in this list originate from one sample, sequenced in a study of T cells in Graves' hyperthyroidism and ophthalmopathy. RNA transcripts yielded amplified TCR beta CDR3 regions. HTBI primers were the set used in a first-round RT-PCR of the TCR CDR3. Each CDR3 protein is one row after TCRdb ran MiXCR on the multiplex PCR reads. Of roughly 700,000 distinct CDR3 sequences in the sample, around 15% were seen once. The source material was blood. Every receptor here comes from a man between 50 and 59 years old with Graves' hyperthyroidism.

The CDR3 here is CASGGADLRVNTEAFF. In nucleotides, the CDR3 is TGTGCCAGCGGCGGGGCCGATCTTCGGGTTAACACTGAAGCTTTCTTT. The rearrangement links TRBV28 to TRBJ1-1, with a tentative D call TRBD1 (5 bases). Germline CDR1 reads MDHEN; CDR2 reads SYDVKM. This CDR3 comprises 16 residues. V lost 8 bases, J lost 2 bases, and 21 bases lay in between.

This clonotype was detected a few times. This chain links TRBV5-6 with TRBJ2-1; TRBD1 agrees at 11 bases. The V and J ends lost 4 bases and 7 bases, in that order; junction bases with no gene match: 7. The CDR3 covers 15 residues. The V gene's germline CDR1 is SGHDT and CDR2 YYEEEE. The CDR3, as DNA: TGTGCCAGCAGCCAGAAGGACAGGGGGCTTAATGAGCAGTTCTTC. It translates to CASSQKDRGLNEQFF.

The chain links TRBV28 to TRBJ1-2; 7 positions agree with TRBD1. Germline lookup yields CDR1 MDHEN and CDR2 SYDVKM. The CDR3 has 14 amino acids. J gave up 7 bases and V 5 bases, and 10 bases lay outside the gene matches. CDR3 in amino acids: CASSTTQGMSGYTF. The CDR3 coding sequence is TGTGCCAGCAGTACCACACAGGGGATGAGTGGCTACACCTTC.

This clonotype was found many times. The V gene is TRBV2, the J gene TRBJ1-1, with 8 positions matching TRBD1. The CDR3 covers 14 residues. Germline V gene lookup returns CDR1 SNHLY and CDR2 FYNNEI. The junction had 9 bases not matched to a gene; V was cut back by 11 bases and J by 1 base. This chain's CDR3 is CAADRGRGNTEAFF. In DNA, the CDR3 is TGTGCCGCTGACAGGGGTAGAGGGAACACTGAAGCTTTCTTT.

J is TRBJ2-7 and V is TRBV6-1; 12 bases map to TRBD2. V shed 5 bases and J 2 bases; nucleotides not matched to a gene: 13. This CDR3 is built from 18 residues. CDR1 is MNHNS and CDR2 is SASEGT in the germline V gene. The CDR3 bases are TGTGCCAGCAGTTCTGTCCCATCCCGACTAGCGGGAGCCTACGAGCAGTACTTC. Protein sequence: CASSSVPSRLAGAYEQYF.

This clonotype was counted ten times or more. The rearrangement links TRBV13 to TRBJ2-5; D is uncertain. This CDR3 spans 15 amino acids. CDR1 is PRHDT and CDR2 is FYEKMQ in the germline V gene (reference sequence). The ends were cut back, 5 bases at V and 1 base at J, with 14 bases in the middle. The CDR3 sequence is CASSTRAISQETQYF. CDR3 in DNA: TGTGCCAGCAGCACCCGAGCGATCTCCCAAGAGACCCAGTACTTC.

At least ten counts were recorded for this clonotype. The gene calls are TRBV7-9 and TRBJ2-1; 12 bases are shared with TRBD2. This CDR3 has 17 amino acids. Unmatched junction bases numbered 10, after V lost 10 bases and J lost 0 bases. Germline CDR1 SEHNR, CDR2 FQNEAQ (reference sequence). The CDR3 nucleotides are TGTGCCACCCCCGTCTTGACTAGCGGGAGCTCCTACAATGAGCAGTTCTTC. Its protein product is CATPVLTSGSSYNEQFF.

The rearrangement uses TRBV29-1 and TRBJ1-1, with TRBD1 matching 9 bases. Germline V lookup: CDR1 SQVTM, CDR2 ANQGSEA. The junction had 8 bases not matched to a gene; V was cut back by 7 bases and J by 11 bases. The CDR3 contains 11 residues. CDR3 amino acids: CSAYRGLKAFF. DNA of the CDR3: TGCAGCGCTTACAGGGGGCTGAAGGCTTTCTTT.

This clonotype was found a few times. The J gene is TRBJ1-1, the V gene TRBV20-1; 7 bases are a match to TRBD1. The CDR3 extends over 15 amino acids. With V trimmed by 3 bases and J by 4 bases, 11 bases remained unmatched. The V gene's germline CDR1 is DFQATT and CDR2 SNEGSKA (reference sequence). The CDR3 DNA follows: TGCAGTGCTAGGGGTCAAGCTAACAGGGGCACTGAAGCTTTCTTT. Translating gives CSARGQANRGTEAFF.

This clonotype was seen at least ten times. The chain's CDR3 is CASRWDISNTGELFF. The CDR3 nucleotides read TGTGCCAGCAGGTGGGACATATCGAACACCGGGGAGCTGTTTTTT. The chain employs TRBV28 and TRBJ2-2; TRBD1 might be the D (6 bases). Germline V CDR1 and CDR2: MDHEN, SYDVKM. Trimming shortened V by 6 bases and J by 0 bases, and 11 bases separated the two germline ends. CDR3 length: 15 residues.

The rearrangement uses TRBV5-1 and TRBJ2-1, with D perhaps TRBD1 (6 bases). This CDR3 spans 15 amino acids. Germline assignment: CDR1 SGHRS and CDR2 YFSETQ. V was shortened by 4 bases and J by 1 base, with 12 bases between the two germline ends. CDR3 nucleotides: TGCGCCAGCAGCCGATCGACAGGTTCCTACAATGAGCAGTTCTTC. Protein sequence: CASSRSTGSYNEQFF.

Comment on this clonotype: A junction end diverges from the germline sequence, so it may reflect a read error. V gene TRBV5-5 combines with J gene TRBJ2-1, with D possibly matching TRBD2 (6 bases). Looked up from germline, CDR1 is SGHKS and CDR2 is YYEKEE (reference sequence). The CDR3 covers 16 residues. The DNA for the CDR3 is TGTGCCAGCAGCTCCGGGACCGGGAGCTCCTACAATGAGCAGATCTTC. Translation gives CASSSGTGSSYNEQIF.

V and J are TRBV3-1 and TRBJ2-1; weak D call: TRBD2 (6 bases). Germline CDR1 is LGHDT and CDR2 is YNNKEL (reference sequence). This CDR3 contains 12 residues. The V gene lost 0 bases and the J gene lost 15 bases, with 12 bases spanning the gap. Here the CDR3 reads CASSQDQGRRFF. The CDR3 nucleotides are TGTGCCAGCAGCCAAGATCAAGGGAGGCGGTTCTTC.

This clonotype has just a few counts. The chain recombines TRBV7-9 with TRBJ2-7, with D perhaps TRBD1 (5 bases). The CDR3 consists of 13 residues. Trimming took off 5 bases at V and 1 base at J, with 9 bases between the two ends. CDR1 and CDR2 from the germline V gene are SEHNR and FQNEAQ (reference sequence). DNA of the CDR3: TGTGCCAGCAGCGCGACAGCTTCCTACGAGCAGTACTTC. Protein: CASSATASYEQYF.